The rows below give T cell receptor beta chains drawn from one sample of a study of CD8+CD57+ T cells in acquired aplastic anemia. MiXCR, run by TCRdb on the reads, gives a single entry per CDR3 protein. The sample includes 200,000 to 300,000 distinct CDR3 sequences, around 82% of them seen just once. The sequenced sample was sorted CD4+, CD8+, or CD8+CD57+ T cells (not recorded which) from PBMCs. The receptors originated from a human donor with aplastic anemia. Both conserved end residues are part of each CDR3. The D gene is left open where the match is weak. Where a row states a size, it is once, few, many or the class of an expanded clone; other rows omit it.

>TRBV20-1|TRBJ1-1|-|-
TGCAGTGCCAGCAGTTTGGTGGAGAACACTGAAGCTTTCTTT
CSASSLVENTEAFF
>TRBV5-4|TRBJ1-1|few|-
TGTGCCAGCAGCTTAGATATCGCAGGGAACACTGAAGCTTTCTTT
CASSLDIAGNTEAFF
>TRBV5-6|TRBJ2-3|-|-
TGTGCCAGCAGCGCTGAGAGGAGCGGAATAGATACGCAGTATTTT
CASSAERSGIDTQYF
>TRBV7-9|TRBJ1-2|-|-
TGTGCCAGCAGGGGGGGGGGGATGAGCTCCTACGAGCAGACCTTC
CASRGGGMSSYEQTF
>TRBV10-3|TRBJ1-1|-|-
TGTGCCATCAGTGAGGAGGTGGGGACCACTGAAGCTTTCTTT
CAISEEVGTTEAFF
>TRBV7-9|TRBJ2-1|-|-
TGTGCCTACGAGGTAGCGGCGTACCAAGAGACTGAGTACTTCTTC
CAYEVAAYQETEYFF
>TRBV7-2|TRBJ2-7|-|-
TGTGCCAGCAGCTTAGTCACCGCCGACTACGCGCAGTACTTC
CASSLVTADYAQYF
>TRBV7-9|TRBJ2-3|-|TRBD2
TGTGCCAGCAGCTTAGGGGGGGGAATTTATGCGCAGTACTTT
CASSLGGGIYAQYF
>TRBV14|TRBJ2-3|-|-
TGTGCCAGCAGTGTTGGGGGGATCCATGAGCAGTTCTATTTT
CASSVGGIHEQFYF
>TRBV2|TRBJ2-7|-|-
TGTGCCAGCGGGGACGGGGGCACCGCCACGCAGCAGTTTTTC
CASGDGGTATQQFF
>TRBV7-8|TRBJ1-1|-|-
TGTGCCAGCAGCGTTCATCCAGACGGGCCAACGCCGTTGAACACTGAAGCTTTCTTT
CASSVHPDGPTPLNTEAFF
>TRBV7-6|TRBJ2-3|-|TRBD2
TGTGCCAGCACCCTAGGGAGGGGCCCCGCTGCGCCCTATTTT
CASTLGRGPAAPYF
>TRBV24-1|TRBJ2-7|-|-
TGTGCCACCAGTGATTCAGGGGGGACCTGCGAGCAGTACTTC
CATSDSGGTCEQYF
>TRBV7-2|TRBJ2-1|-|-
-
CASSLQRTEQYVGQFF
>TRBV7-8|TRBJ1-6|-|-
TGTGCCAGCAGCTTAGGGGGGGGCCGCTATACTCCACATCTCCACTTT
CASSLGGGRYTPHLHF
>TRBV20-1|TRBJ1-2|-|TRBD1
TGCAGTGCTTCGGACAGGAACAACTATGGCTACACCTTC
CSASDRNNYGYTF
>TRBV7-8|TRBJ1-2|-|-
TGTGCCAGCAGCTCACGGGGCAGGGCCTTGACGCATGGCTACACCTTC
CASSSRGRALTHGYTF
>TRBV7-9|TRBJ2-3|-|TRBD2
TGTGCCAGCAGCTCCGGGATAGCGGGACCTACGAATGAGTTT
CASSSGIAGPTNEF
>TRBV15|TRBJ1-5|-|TRBD1
TGTGCCACCAGCAGCACCACAGGGGGTAATCAGCCCCAGCATTTT
CATSSTTGGNQPQHF
>TRBV7-2|TRBJ1-1|-|-
TGTGCCAGCAGCTTAGAGCTAGGACCCGACACTGAAGCTTTCTTT
CASSLELGPDTEAFF
>TRBV20-1|TRBJ1-2|-|-
TGCAGTGCTAGAACAGGGTCTGGCTACACCTTC
CSARTGSGYTF
>TRBV20-1|TRBJ1-1|-|-
TGCAGTGCTAACAGGGACACTGAAGCTTTCTTT
CSANRDTEAFF
>TRBV2|TRBJ2-1|-|-
TGCGCCAGCAGCCAAGACATCCATGAGCAGTTCTTC
CASSQDIHEQFF
>TRBV7-8|TRBJ2-3|-|TRBD2
TGTGCCAGCAGCTATGCGGGAGGAGATACGCAGTATTTT
CASSYAGGDTQYF
>TRBV5-4|TRBJ1-1|once|-
TGTGCCAGCAGCTTTACTAACTATCCCCTGGTGAACACTGAAGCTTTCTTT
CASSFTNYPLVNTEAFF
>TRBV7-3|TRBJ2-3|-|-
-
CASSLGGNEQFFGF
>TRBV5-6|TRBJ1-4|-|-
TGTGCCAGCAGCTGGGGGGAGGGAAATGAAAAACTGTTTTTT
CASSWGEGNEKLFF
>TRBV7-9|TRBJ2-3|-|-
TGTGCCAGCAGCTTAGCGGGAAGTCGGGGGACGCATGAGTTT
CASSLAGSRGTHEF
>TRBV11-2|TRBJ2-1|-|-
TGTGCCAGCAGCGGGGGGAGCGATGAGCAGTTCTTC
CASSGGSDEQFF
>TRBV9|TRBJ2-3|-|-
TGTGCCAGCAGCGTAGGTGCCCTAGGCACAGATACGCAGTATTTT
CASSVGALGTDTQYF
>TRBV7-9|TRBJ2-3|-|TRBD2
TGTGCCAGCAGTCGAAGGACTAGAGAAGATACGCAGTACTTT
CASSRRTREDTQYF
>TRBV7-9|TRBJ1-2|-|-
TGTGCCAGCAGCTTGGGAGGGGACGGCTACACCTTC
CASSLGGDGYTF
>TRBV7-9|TRBJ2-1|-|TRBD2
TGTGCCAGCAGCTTGGATCCAGCGGGGCTTGAGCAGTTCCAGTTCTTC
CASSLDPAGLEQFQFF
>TRBV20-1|TRBJ1-1|few|-
TGCAGTGCTAGTCCATCGACACGGAACTACACTGAAGCTTTCTTT
CSASPSTRNYTEAFF
>TRBV6-2/TRBV6-3|TRBJ2-7|-|-
TGTGCCAGCAGTTACAGGGGTCTAACCTACGAGCAGTACTTC
CASSYRGLTYEQYF
>TRBV7-9|TRBJ1-1|-|-
TGTGCCAGCAGTGATGGGGGGGTCCATGAGCAGTTCTTCTTCTTT
CASSDGGVHEQFFFF
>TRBV5-1|TRBJ1-2|-|-
TGCGCCAGCAGCTTGGCCCAGGGTCGCTGCTACACCTTC
CASSLAQGRCYTF
>TRBV7-6|TRBJ2-3|-|-
TGTGCCAGCAGCTTTGAGGAGGGCCCCGGTACGCAGTATTTT
CASSFEEGPGTQYF
>TRBV7-2|TRBJ2-7|once|-
TGTGCCAGCAGCTTAGATCGCACCCGAAGAGGCGAGCAGTACTTC
CASSLDRTRRGEQYF
>TRBV7-9|TRBJ1-1|-|-
TGTGCCAGCAGCCCTCAGGGGATGGCTTGGGACACTGAAGCTTTCTTT
CASSPQGMAWDTEAFF
>TRBV7-8|TRBJ2-1|-|-
TGTGCCAGCAGCCAAGTGGGCAGCGTTGAGACGCTCTTC
CASSQVGSVETLF
>TRBV2|TRBJ1-1|-|-
TGTGCCAGCAGCGAAGAGGACTCTCACCTGGTGTACTCTGAAGCTTGCTTT
CASSEEDSHLVYSEACF
>TRBV7-3|TRBJ2-5|-|-
TGTGCCAGCAGTTCTAGCGGGACAGGGGCGTTTAGGGAGACCCAGTACTTC
CASSSSGTGAFRETQYF
>TRBV2|TRBJ2-1|-|-
-
CASGDGGADTQYFGPF
>TRBV5-6|TRBJ2-3|once|-
TGTGCCAGCAGCCCCGGGGAGGGGGATCACACAGATACGCAGTATTTT
CASSPGEGDHTDTQYF
>TRBV9|TRBJ2-1|-|TRBD2
TGTGCCAGCAGTGCGGGGGGGACTGGTGCGCAGTTCTTC
CASSAGGTGAQFF
>TRBV6-2/TRBV6-3|TRBJ2-5|many|-
TGTGCCAGCAGTTACTCCGAGGAGGGGCAGACCCAGTACTTC
CASSYSEEGQTQYF
>TRBV19|TRBJ1-1|-|-
TGTGCCAGTAGTATAGCGGGGACATCCTACAATGAGCATTTCTTC
CASSIAGTSYNEHFF
>TRBV19|TRBJ2-1|few|-
TGTGCCAGTAAGGGTGCAGCACAGTTCTTC
CASKGAAQFF
>TRBV7-2|TRBJ1-4|once|-
TGTGCCAGCAGCTCCCTAGACGGGGAAAAACTGTTTTTT
CASSSLDGEKLFF
>TRBV11-2|TRBJ2-3|-|-
TGTGCCAGCAGCCCCGGACAGACCCTTAGCACAGATACGCAGTATTTT
CASSPGQTLSTDTQYF
>TRBV9|TRBJ1-2|-|-
TGTGCCAGCAGCGTAGTGGACTCACCGATTTCACCCCGCTACACCTTC
CASSVVDSPISPRYTF
>TRBV6-1|TRBJ2-7|-|-
TGTGCCAGCAGCCAAGAGATCGGAGTCGAGCAGTACTTC
CASSQEIGVEQYF
>TRBV7-2|TRBJ1-1|few|-
TGTGCCAGCAGCTTAGATCTAGGTCCCGATACTCAAGCTTTCTTT
CASSLDLGPDTQAFF
>TRBV11-3|TRBJ1-5|-|-
TGTGCCAGCAGCCCCCCCCCCTGGAGAAATCAGCCCCAGCATTTT
CASSPPPWRNQPQHF
>TRBV3-1|TRBJ2-7|many|TRBD1
TGTGCCAGCAGCCAAGCCGACAGGGCGGCCTACGAGCAGTACTTC
CASSQADRAAYEQYF
>TRBV4-1|TRBJ2-1|-|TRBD2
TGCGCCAGCAGCCATCGGGGCGCTAGCGGATACAATGAGCAGTTCTTC
CASSHRGASGYNEQFF